A selection of T cell receptor beta chains follows, all from one sample in a study of blood T cell repertoires in COVID-19. The table came from immunoSEQ multiplex PCR; TCRdb's copy has only in-frame clones and leaves some out. The profile shows under 300,000 clones, about 90% of them singletons. The sample taken for sequencing was PBMCs or T cells enriched from blood (not recorded which). Receptors originate from a woman in her thirties with acute COVID-19. The CDR3 runs from the conserved cysteine through the conserved F or W. A D gene is named only where the DNA matches it firmly. Size is omitted from some rows. Given values are once, few, many or a class for expanded clones.

D	length	size	V	J	CDR3	DNA
.	16	.	TRBV5-5	TRBJ1-4	CASSFWGGATNEKLFF	TGTGCCAGCAGCTTTTGGGGGGGCGCAACTAATGAAAAACTGTTTTTT
.	13	few	TRBV11-2	TRBJ1-2	CASSPDSNYGYTF	TGTGCCAGCAGCCCCGACAGTAACTATGGCTACACCTTC
.	12	.	TRBV7-2	TRBJ2-1	CASSSAPGEQFF	TGTGCCAGCAGCTCCGCCCCAGGAGAGCAGTTCTTC
.	14	.	TRBV10-1	TRBJ1-1	CASRRTLNDAEAFF	TGCGCCAGCAGAAGGACACTAAACGACGCTGAAGCTTTCTTT
.	17	once	TRBV7-7	TRBJ1-5	CASSLARLNRINQPQHF	TGTGCTAGCAGCTTAGCGCGGCTGAATCGAATTAATCAGCCCCAGCATTTT
.	17	.	TRBV4-1	TRBJ1-5	CASSLSDWDQGDQPQHF	TGCGCCAGCAGCCTTTCAGATTGGGATCAGGGCGACCAGCCCCAGCATTTT
.	17	.	TRBV2	TRBJ2-6	CASSEINSYGGANVLTF	TGTGCCAGCAGTGAAATTAACAGTTACGGTGGGGCCAACGTCCTGACTTTC
.	13	.	TRBV18	TRBJ1-2	CASSPLASYGYTF	TGTGCCAGCTCACCACTGGCCAGCTATGGCTACACCTTC
.	15	.	TRBV2	TRBJ1-1	CASSEARHRNTEAFF	TGTGCCAGCAGTGAAGCGCGACACCGGAACACTGAAGCTTTCTTT
.	16	.	TRBV18	TRBJ2-7	CASSPTGRGDSYEQYF	TGTGCCAGCTCACCGACCGGGAGAGGGGACTCCTACGAGCAGTACTTC
TRBD1	16	.	TRBV2	TRBJ1-5	CASRGTGTGGNQPQHF	TGTGCCAGCAGGGGTACCGGGACAGGGGGCAATCAGCCCCAGCATTTT
TRBD2	16	.	TRBV7-2	TRBJ2-1	CASSLGGTSAYNEQFF	TGTGCCAGCAGCTTAGGGGGGACTAGCGCCTACAATGAGCAGTTCTTC
.	15	once	TRBV4-3	TRBJ1-2	CASSQEGRAYYGYTF	TGCGCCAGCAGCCAAGAAGGGAGGGCCTACTATGGCTACACCTTC
TRBD1	14	.	TRBV3-1/TRBV3-2	TRBJ1-6	CASSQGQGGSPLHF	TGTGCCAGCAGCCAGGGACAGGGCGGATCACCCCTCCACTTT
TRBD1	13	.	TRBV6-5	TRBJ1-2	CASSWDRMNGYTF	TGTGCCAGCAGTTGGGACAGGATGAATGGCTACACCTTC
TRBD2	16	.	TRBV19	TRBJ2-7	CASTNHGLAGTFEQYF	TGTGCCAGTACCAACCACGGACTAGCGGGAACGTTCGAGCAGTACTTC
.	15	.	TRBV6-5	TRBJ2-2	CASSYNAVNTGELFF	TGTGCCAGCAGTTACAACGCGGTGAACACCGGGGAGCTGTTTTTT
TRBD1	16	.	TRBV28	TRBJ1-5	CASRQGTALRNQPQHF	TGTGCCAGCAGACAAGGGACAGCTTTGAGAAATCAGCCCCAGCATTTT
.	12	.	TRBV9	TRBJ2-3	CASSAPRDTQYF	TGTGCCAGCAGCGCCCCGCGGGATACGCAGTATTTT
TRBD2	17	.	TRBV7-2	TRBJ2-3	CASSIIHGGASTDTQYF	TGTGCCAGCAGCATCATCCACGGGGGGGCTAGCACAGATACGCAGTATTTT
.	14	.	TRBV7-2	TRBJ2-1	CASTKQGRYNEQFF	TGTGCCAGCACGAAACAGGGTAGGTACAATGAGCAGTTCTTC
.	15	.	TRBV15	TRBJ1-1	CATREGRWWNTEAFF	TGTGCCACCAGGGAGGGACGCTGGTGGAACACTGAAGCTTTCTTT
TRBD1	13	once	TRBV12-3/TRBV12-4	TRBJ2-7	CASSTGTGDEQYF	TGTGCCAGCAGTACCGGGACAGGGGACGAGCAGTACTTC
TRBD2	15	few	TRBV3-1/TRBV3-2	TRBJ2-7	CASSRATSGSYEQYF	TGTGCCAGCAGCCGAGCGACTAGCGGATCCTACGAGCAGTACTTC
TRBD1	14	.	TRBV27	TRBJ1-5	CASSFGTGGQPQHF	TGTGCCAGCAGTTTCGGGACAGGGGGGCAGCCCCAGCATTTT
TRBD1	14	.	TRBV27	TRBJ2-7	CASSMTGASYEQYF	TGTGCCAGCAGCATGACAGGGGCTTCCTACGAGCAGTACTTC
.	15	.	TRBV15	TRBJ1-2	CATSRDLAGDGGYTF	TGTGCCACCAGCAGAGATTTGGCAGGGGACGGGGGCTACACCTTC
TRBD2	17	.	TRBV27	TRBJ2-7	CASSLRSGLAGSYEQYF	TGTGCCAGCAGTTTAAGGTCTGGGCTAGCGGGGTCCTACGAGCAGTACTTC
.	13	.	TRBV30	TRBJ1-4	CAWSLGGMEKLFF	TGTGCCTGGAGTTTGGGAGGGATGGAAAAACTGTTTTTT
TRBD2	14	.	TRBV20-1	TRBJ2-7	CSASRTSGTYEQYF	TGCAGTGCTAGTAGGACTAGCGGCACCTACGAGCAGTACTTC
.	16	.	TRBV9	TRBJ1-5	CASSLPERASNQPQHF	TGTGCCAGCAGCCTACCCGAGAGGGCTAGCAATCAGCCCCAGCATTTT
TRBD2	14	.	TRBV6-2/TRBV6-3	TRBJ2-7	CASSNLAGVNEQYF	TGTGCCAGCAGTAACTTAGCGGGAGTTAACGAGCAGTACTTC
.	15	.	TRBV28	TRBJ2-1	CASSLSWAGYDEQFF	TGTGCCAGCAGTTTAAGTTGGGCCGGTTATGATGAGCAGTTCTTC
TRBD1	14	once	TRBV9	TRBJ1-3	CASSRTGSGNTIYF	TGTGCCAGCAGCCGGACAGGGAGTGGAAACACCATATATTTT
.	14	.	TRBV2	TRBJ1-5	CASSGQDSNQPQHF	TGTGCCAGCAGTGGACAGGATAGCAATCAGCCCCAGCATTTT
.	14	few	TRBV19	TRBJ2-1	CASSIDPPGREQFF	TGTGCCAGTAGTATAGATCCTCCAGGGCGGGAGCAGTTCTTC
.	21	.	TRBV10-3	TRBJ1-2	CAIRPGRSGSPRGEPNYGYTF	TGTGCCATCAGGCCTGGGCGGTCTGGCTCACCGCGGGGGGAACCTAACTATGGCTACACCTTC
.	13	.	TRBV9	TRBJ2-2	CASSVGDFGELFF	TGTGCCAGCAGCGTAGGGGACTTCGGGGAGCTGTTTTTT
.	13	.	TRBV29-1	TRBJ1-3	CSGDRFSGNTIYF	TGCAGCGGTGACAGGTTCTCTGGAAACACCATATATTTT
.	15	.	TRBV10-3	TRBJ1-3	CAISEGGEVGNTIYF	TGTGCCATCAGTGAGGGGGGCGAGGTTGGAAACACCATATATTTT
.	15	.	TRBV4-1	TRBJ1-3	CASSQARGFGNTIYF	TGCGCCAGCAGCCAAGCCAGGGGTTTCGGAAACACCATATATTTT
TRBD1	15	.	TRBV7-9	TRBJ1-3	CASSHRGLSGNTIYF	TGTGCCAGCAGCCACAGGGGGCTCTCTGGAAACACCATATATTTT
.	17	.	TRBV15	TRBJ1-6	CATSRDRFRDKRSPLHF	TGTGCCACCAGCAGAGATCGATTCCGGGACAAACGTTCACCCCTCCACTTT
.	15	.	TRBV7-3	TRBJ2-7	CASSLGTSSSYEQYF	TGTGCCAGCAGCCTCGGGACTTCGAGCTCCTACGAGCAGTACTTC
.	11	few	TRBV5-5	TRBJ1-3	CASSGAGTIYF	TGTGCCAGCAGCGGTGCGGGCACCATATATTTT
TRBD2	16	.	TRBV28	TRBJ2-1	CASSPALAGSYNEQFF	TGTGCCAGCAGCCCCGCGTTAGCGGGCTCCTACAATGAGCAGTTCTTC
TRBD1	16	.	TRBV7-9	TRBJ2-2	CASSPLGQGNTGELFF	TGTGCCAGCAGCCCTCTCGGACAGGGGAACACCGGGGAGCTGTTTTTT
.	16	few	TRBV7-2	TRBJ2-4	CASSAEGGQGKNIQYF	TGTGCCAGCAGCGCGGAAGGGGGTCAAGGCAAAAACATTCAGTACTTC